These 16 T cell receptor beta chains share one sample of origin, sequenced in a study of spatial heterogeneity in lung cancer (dated by TCRdb to between 2018 and 2020). What the study reported, not specific to this receptor: A correlation was observed between the number of expanded intratumoral alpha and beta TCRs and the tumor nonsynonymous mutation count.

Taken with the paper, the label for time point translates to: sample taken at primary tumor resection. What these receptors recognize is not known. The receptor library was made with 5' RACE. Sequencing used a NextSeq 500. TCRdb ran its own pipeline on the public reads, namely fastp trimming at Q25 and MiXCR clone calling, and kept in-frame beta chains. All rows with the same CDR3 protein become a single entry with the most common DNA and genes. This sample gives over 1,000 distinct CDR3 sequences in total; roughly a sixth of them show up just once. Around 12% of the sample comes from the top ten. The sample consisted of lung tumor tissue, taken at surgery. These receptors all come from a female donor with early-stage non-small cell lung cancer.

Comment on this clonotype: This beta chain is a stray read from a library made for alpha chains; its abundance is not meaningful. The V and J genes are TRBV12-5 and TRBJ2-2; 10 bases are a match to TRBD1. V lost 4 bases and J lost 7; bases outside the gene matches: 12. Germline V lookup: CDR1 LGHNT, CDR2 FRNRAP. This CDR3 comprises 17 residues. CDR3 sequence (DNA): TGTGCTAGTGGTTCCTCTTCCGGGACAGGGGAAGGCGGGGAGCTGTTTTTT. It yields the protein CASGSSSGTGEGGELFF.

This clonotype was found a few times. The library was designed around alpha chains, so this beta chain is a stray read whose abundance carries little weight. The chain combines TRBV28 with TRBJ2-3; D could derive from TRBD1 or TRBD2 (5 bases each). The CDR3 is 15 amino acids. CDR1 and CDR2 from the germline V gene are MDHEN and SYDVKM. The V end lost 6 bases, the J end lost 0 bases, and 13 bases lay between the germline ends. The CDR3 nucleotides read TGTGCCAGCAGGTACCCGGGACCTAGCACAGATACGCAGTATTTT. Its translation: CASRYPGPSTDTQYF.

By share of the sample, this clonotype is large. For a library built for alpha chains, this beta chain is a stray read; little rests on its size. The V and J genes are TRBV28 and TRBJ2-5, with D unclear. The CDR3 covers 13 residues. Germline CDR1 reads MDHEN; CDR2 reads SYDVKM. V dropped 8 bases and J dropped 5 bases, with 15 bases sitting between them. The DNA of the CDR3 is TGTGCCAGCGAACCCCCCGTCTCGGAGACCCAGTACTTC. Protein sequence: CASEPPVSETQYF. The variable domain in full, completed from reference TRBV28 and TRBJ2-5, reads DVKVTQSSRYLVKRTGEKVFLECVQDMDHENMFWYRQDPGLGLRLIYFSYDVKMKEKGDIPEGYSVSREKKERFSLILESASTNQTSMYLCASEPPVSETQYFGPGTRLLVL.

This clonotype has a handful of counts. The library was built for alpha chains, so this beta chain is an off-target read and its size means little. This chain uses TRBV7-2 with TRBJ2-1; D gene unclear. V was clipped by 2 bases and J by 8 bases, with 4 bases between them. The CDR3 loop spans 11 amino acids. Germline V gene sequence: CDR1 SGHTA, CDR2 FQGNSA. CDR3 nucleotide sequence: TGTGCCAGCAGCTTACTTTATGAGCAGTTCTTC. Encoded protein: CASSLLYEQFF.

There are a few counts of this clonotype. Since the library was made to target alpha chains, this beta chain is a stray read and its abundance is not meaningful. V is TRBV12-3 or TRBV12-4 and J is TRBJ2-1, with no clear D. V shed 6 bases and J shed 5 bases, with 5 bases lying between them. The CDR3 extends over 11 amino acids. CDR3 residues: CASSRNNEQFF. In nucleotides, the CDR3 is TGTGCCAGCAGCCGTAACAATGAGCAGTTCTTC.

Note on this clonotype: The library was designed around alpha chains, so this beta chain is a stray read whose abundance carries little weight. The rearrangement links TRBV3-1 to TRBJ2-7, with a tentative D call TRBD2 (6 bases). V was cut by 3 bases and J by 4 bases, with 16 bases left in between. The CDR3 sequence is 15 residues long. The germline V gene has CDR1 LGHDT and CDR2 YNNKEL (reference sequence). The CDR3 DNA reads TGTGCCAGCAGCCAGGGTGCGGGGCAGCAGTACGAGCAGTACTTC. Its protein product is CASSQGAGQQYEQYF.

This clonotype was observed a few times. This beta chain turned up in a library designed for alpha chains; as an off-target read, its abundance says little. V and J are TRBV29-1 and TRBJ2-2; unclear D gene. There are 14 residues in the CDR3. V was shortened by 3 bases and J by 0 bases, with 8 bases between the two germline ends. Germline CDR1 SQVTM, CDR2 ANQGSEA. CDR3 sequence: CSVDDTTNTGELFF. The CDR3 DNA reads as TGCAGCGTTGATGACACGACGAACACCGGGGAGCTGTTTTTT.

Judged by abundance, this clonotype is large. This beta chain is a stray sequence in a library constructed for alpha chains; its clone size is not meaningful. This chain uses TRBV7-2 with TRBJ2-7, with a weak D call TRBD2 (6 bases). The CDR3 extends over 14 amino acids. V was trimmed by 4 bases and J by 5 bases, leaving 15 bases between them. Germline V lookup: CDR1 SGHTA, CDR2 FQGNSA. Here the CDR3 DNA reads TGTGCCAGCAGCTACCGCCTCGGGAGCCACGAGCAGTACGTC. Translated, it gives CASSYRLGSHEQYV.

A word on this clonotype: In a library made to pick up alpha chains, this beta chain is a stray read with a size that means little. The gene calls are TRBV18 and TRBJ2-3, with D perhaps TRBD1 (5 bases). V was trimmed by 2 bases and J by 1 base, leaving 16 bases between them. The germline V gene encodes CDR1 KGHSH and CDR2 LQKENI. This CDR3 is built from 17 residues. The DNA for the CDR3 is TGTGCCAGCTCACCAAAGGATGGGGCCCCAGGCACAGATACGCAGTATTTT. This sequence encodes CASSPKDGAPGTDTQYF.

This clonotype is large. The size of this beta chain means little, since it is a stray read in a library made for alpha chains. V usage is TRBV15 and J usage is TRBJ2-3; D gene unclear. V was shortened by 4 bases and J by 2 bases, with 13 bases between the two germline ends. Germline CDR1 LNHNV, CDR2 YYDKDF (reference sequence). CDR3 size: 15 residues. CDR3 in amino acids: CATSMQPMFTDTQYF. The CDR3 DNA is TGTGCCACCAGCATGCAGCCTATGTTCACAGATACGCAGTATTTT.

This clonotype appeared once. Relative to the germline gene, one junction end is altered; a read error may explain this. This beta chain is off target for a library built for alpha chains, so its abundance means little. This chain uses TRBV5-1 with TRBJ2-2; D perhaps matches TRBD1 (5 bases). The CDR3 covers 15 residues. Germline V lookup: CDR1 SGHRS, CDR2 YFSETQ. The CDR3 here is CVSSLVGANTGELFF. The CDR3 region has the DNA TGCGTCAGCAGCTTGGTAGGGGCGAACACCGGGGAGCTGTTTTTT.

As to this clonotype: The size of this beta chain means little, since it is a stray read in a library made for alpha chains. The CDR3 loop reads CASSLGQGGTYEQYF. CDR3 bases: TGTGCCAGCAGCTTAGGACAGGGAGGGACCTACGAGCAGTACTTC. This sequence joins TRBV7-2 and TRBJ2-7; D is possibly TRBD1 or TRBD2 (7 bases each). The germline CDR1 and CDR2 sequences are SGHTA and FQGNSA. CDR3 length: 15 residues. The V end lost 1 base, the J end lost 2 bases, and 12 bases lay between the germline ends.

Comments on this clonotype: Within a library made for alpha chains, this beta chain is off target, and its count is uninformative. The J gene is TRBJ2-7, the V gene TRBV6-6; TRBD2 might be the D (5 bases). CDR3 length equals 13 residues. V lost 6 bases, J lost 6 bases, and 15 bases lay in between. Germline CDR1 reads MNHNY; CDR2 reads SVGAGI (reference sequence). The CDR3 coding sequence is TGTGCCAGCAGACCTGAGGCGGGCCGCGAGCAGTACGTC. It specifies CASRPEAGREQYV.

With respect to this clonotype: This beta chain is off target for a library built for alpha chains, so its abundance means little. The gene calls are TRBV6-5 and TRBJ2-2; 13 positions match TRBD2. CDR3 length: 17 residues. Germline lookup yields CDR1 MNHEY and CDR2 SVGAGI. With V trimmed by 2 bases and J by 7 bases, 7 bases remained unmatched. The CDR3 spells CASSYQLAGGPGGELFF. As DNA, the CDR3 is TGTGCCAGCAGTTACCAACTAGCGGGAGGGCCTGGCGGGGAGCTGTTTTTT.

By share, this clonotype ranks as large. This beta chain lies outside the target of a library built for alpha chains; its clone size means little. The CDR3 loop is CSARGQGASETQYF. The CDR3 region has the DNA TGCAGTGCTAGGGGGCAGGGGGCATCGGAGACCCAGTACTTC. V usage is TRBV20-1 and J usage is TRBJ2-5; 8 positions agree with TRBD1. Unmatched junction bases numbered 8, after V lost 3 bases and J lost 5 bases. CDR1 is DFQATT, CDR2 SNEGSKA, per germline (reference sequence). The CDR3 runs to 14 residues.

Remarks on this clonotype: This beta chain is an unintended read in a library built for alpha chains; its size means little. The gene calls are TRBV20-1 and TRBJ2-7; D possibly corresponds to TRBD2 (6 bases). Germline CDR1 reads DFQATT; CDR2 reads SNEGSKA (reference sequence). The CDR3 runs to 14 residues. Trimming took 0 bases from V and 3 from J, leaving 12 bases between them. The CDR3 DNA reads as TGCAGTGCTAGAGAGGAGAGCGGGTTCTACGAGCAGTACGTC. Protein sequence: CSAREESGFYEQYV.